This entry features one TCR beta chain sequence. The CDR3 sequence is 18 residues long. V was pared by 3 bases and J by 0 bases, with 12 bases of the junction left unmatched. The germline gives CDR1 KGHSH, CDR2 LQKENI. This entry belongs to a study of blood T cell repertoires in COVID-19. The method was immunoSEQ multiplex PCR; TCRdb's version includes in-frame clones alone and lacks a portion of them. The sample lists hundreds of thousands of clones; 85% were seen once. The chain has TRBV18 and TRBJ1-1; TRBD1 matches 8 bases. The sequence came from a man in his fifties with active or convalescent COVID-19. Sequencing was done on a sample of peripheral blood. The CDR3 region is CASSPKRQGTTMNTEAFF. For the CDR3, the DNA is TGTGCCAGCTCACCGAAACGACAGGGGACGACCATGAACACTGAAGCTTTCTTT.